The sequence of this T cell receptor (beta chain) was determined in a study of T cells after yellow fever vaccination (dated by TCRdb to 2018 to 2020). With respect to the entire study: The SMART-Seq v4 Ultra Low Input RNA kit was used to prepare libraries from fractions with low cell numbers. Blood samples were taken at several timepoints before and after primary and secondary immunization, and bulk PBMC replicates and cell subsets were isolated. The cohort comprised two healthy male donors, one aged 18 to 29 and one aged 30 to 40 years. Bulk TCR alpha and beta repertoires were sequenced longitudinally to track T-cell clones before and after primary and booster YFV17D yellow fever vaccination. The research as a whole found: Compared with the primary T-cell response, the secondary T-cell response was weaker but faster, peaking on day 5 rather than day 15. Because the study included only two donors, the extent to which the findings can be generalized is limited. FACS-sorted repertoires could contain abundant contaminating clonotypes from the bulk population, so computational filtering was required. After the booster, most of the clones that had expanded following primary vaccination were detected again (around 97% of CD4 and around 87% of CD8), which suggests that memory was broadly maintained. A small share of clonotypes occurred in both CD4 and CD8 compartments, likely arising from convergent recombination.

TCR cDNA was synthesized by 5'RACE template switching, through which a universal primer site and unique molecular identifiers were introduced. Priming of cDNA synthesis was performed from both the TCR alpha and TCR beta constant segments. Library amplification involved two PCR steps, and the second step added sample barcodes and sequencing adapters. Libraries were sequenced on Illumina HiSeq 2500 (2x100 bp) or NovaSeq (2x150 bp). Turning to the authors' computational methods: Demultiplexing of reads and collapsing into UMI consensus sequences were performed with MIGEC, and V(D)J alignment was carried out with MiXCR. Clonotypes responding to the vaccine were identified with edgeR on replicate PBMC samples, with the criteria of FDR below 0.01 and a log2 fold change above 5 up to day 15. CD4 or CD8 identity was assigned to each bulk clonotype according to whether the clonotype was present at higher abundance in the sequenced CD4 repertoire or the sequenced CD8 repertoire. TCRdb reran the public reads through fastp at Q25 and MiXCR, keeping productive beta chains. CDR3 protein sequences are deduplicated, and each keeps its most common genes and DNA. Clone size and V and J calls follow TCRdb, not the original study. The sample profile shows about 400,000 distinct CDR3 sequences; roughly 6.2% of them were found once. Of the sample, 14% to 15% falls within the top ten clones.

The treatment or condition label, read with the paper, signifies: live attenuated yellow fever vaccine strain. At every blood-draw timepoint, two biological replicates of bulk PBMCs were collected. A standard Ficoll-Paque protocol was used to isolate PBMCs from peripheral blood. TriZol was used to extract RNA from bulk PBMCs, from CD4 and CD8 fractions, and from dextramer-positive and dextramer-negative fractions. This clonotype was detected only a few times. Its antigen is unknown. No clone much larger than this one lies a single base away; base qualities are absent. Per the germline V gene, MNHEY is the CDR1 and SVGAGI is the CDR2. Deletion took 4 bases off V and 4 bases off J, with a span of 17 bases between the germline ends. The CDR3 holds 15 amino acids from the cysteine to the phenylalanine. The only DNA kept is the CDR3, 45 bases in frame from the first base.

The specimen was PBMCs, collected 5 days after the yellow fever booster vaccination. This TCR was sampled from a man aged 25 to 40 who received the YFV17D yellow fever vaccine. The rearranged segments are TRBV6-5 and TRBJ2-7; the D segment could be TRBD2, given 5 matching bases. In nucleotide form, the sequence is TGTGCCAGCAGTTCACCCGGGAAGAGCTCTTACGAGCAGTACTTC. It translates as CASSSPGKSSYEQYF.